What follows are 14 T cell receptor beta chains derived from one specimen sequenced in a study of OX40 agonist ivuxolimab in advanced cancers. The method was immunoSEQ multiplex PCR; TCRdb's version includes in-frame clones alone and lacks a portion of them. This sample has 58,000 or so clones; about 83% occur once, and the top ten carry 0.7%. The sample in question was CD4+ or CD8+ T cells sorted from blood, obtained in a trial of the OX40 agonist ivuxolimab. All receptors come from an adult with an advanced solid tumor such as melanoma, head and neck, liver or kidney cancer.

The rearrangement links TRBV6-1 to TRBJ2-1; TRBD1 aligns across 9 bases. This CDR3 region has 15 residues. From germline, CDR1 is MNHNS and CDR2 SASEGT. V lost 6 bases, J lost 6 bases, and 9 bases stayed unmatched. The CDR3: CASRRPGTGFNEQFF. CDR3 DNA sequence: TGTGCCAGCAGGCGGCCCGGGACAGGGTTCAATGAGCAGTTCTTC.

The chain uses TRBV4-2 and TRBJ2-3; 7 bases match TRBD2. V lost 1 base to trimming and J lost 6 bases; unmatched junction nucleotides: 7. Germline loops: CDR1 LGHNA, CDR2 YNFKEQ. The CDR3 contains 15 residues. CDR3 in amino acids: CASSQGGTTGDTQYF. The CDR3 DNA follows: TGTGCCAGCAGCCAAGGGGGGACTACGGGGGATACGCAGTATTTT.

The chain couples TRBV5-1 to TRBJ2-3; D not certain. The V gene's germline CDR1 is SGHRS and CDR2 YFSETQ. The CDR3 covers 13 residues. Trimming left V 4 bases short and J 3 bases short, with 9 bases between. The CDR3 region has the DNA TGCGCCAGCAGCCTGGAAGCTACAGATACGCAGTATTTT. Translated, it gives CASSLEATDTQYF. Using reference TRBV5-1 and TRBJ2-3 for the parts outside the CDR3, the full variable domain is KAGVTQTPRYLIKTRGQQVTLSCSPISGHRSVSWYQQTPGQGLQFLFEYFSETQRNKGNFPGRFSGRQFSNSRSEMNVSTLELGDSALYLCASSLEATDTQYFGPGTRLTVL.

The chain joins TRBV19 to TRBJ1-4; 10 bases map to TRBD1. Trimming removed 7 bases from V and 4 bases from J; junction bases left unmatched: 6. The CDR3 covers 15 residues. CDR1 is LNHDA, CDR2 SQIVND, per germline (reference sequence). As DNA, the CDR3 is TGTGCCAGTAAAGACAGGGGGCGCGGTAATGAAAAACTGTTTTTT. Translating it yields CASKDRGRGNEKLFF.

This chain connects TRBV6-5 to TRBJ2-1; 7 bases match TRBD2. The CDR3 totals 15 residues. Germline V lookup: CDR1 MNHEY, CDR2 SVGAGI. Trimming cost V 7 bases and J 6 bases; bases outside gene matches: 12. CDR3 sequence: CASTLPGLSGNEQFF. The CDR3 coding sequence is TGTGCCAGCACCCTACCGGGACTAAGTGGCAATGAGCAGTTCTTC.

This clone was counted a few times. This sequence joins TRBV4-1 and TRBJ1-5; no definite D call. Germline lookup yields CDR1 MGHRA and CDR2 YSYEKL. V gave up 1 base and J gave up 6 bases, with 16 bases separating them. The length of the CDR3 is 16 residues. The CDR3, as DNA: TGCGCCAGCAGCCAAGTCAACATGGTAGGCGGTCAGCCCCAGCATTTT. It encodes CASSQVNMVGGQPQHF.

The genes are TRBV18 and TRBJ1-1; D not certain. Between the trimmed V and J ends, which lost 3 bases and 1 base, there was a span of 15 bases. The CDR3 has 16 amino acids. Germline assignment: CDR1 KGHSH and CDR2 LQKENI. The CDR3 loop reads CASSPPAGWTNTEAFF. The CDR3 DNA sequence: TGTGCCAGCTCACCCCCCGCGGGATGGACGAACACTGAAGCTTTCTTT.

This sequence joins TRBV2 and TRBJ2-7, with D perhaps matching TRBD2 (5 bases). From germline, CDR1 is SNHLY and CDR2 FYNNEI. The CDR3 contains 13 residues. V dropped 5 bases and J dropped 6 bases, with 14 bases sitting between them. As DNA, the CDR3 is TGTGCCAGCAGTCAGATCCGGGATCGCGAGCAGTACTTC. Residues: CASSQIRDREQYF.

The CDR3 here is CASRGPAPGQKEETQYF. The DNA for the CDR3 is TGCGCCAGCAGAGGTCCTGCACCGGGACAAAAAGAAGAGACCCAGTACTTC. The chain joins TRBV5-1 to TRBJ2-5, with a weak D call TRBD1 (6 bases). Trimming left V 5 bases short and J 3 bases short, with 23 bases between. Germline assignment: CDR1 SGHRS and CDR2 YFSETQ. This CDR3 region has 17 residues. Supplemented by reference TRBV5-1 and TRBJ2-5, the full variable domain reads KAGVTQTPRYLIKTRGQQVTLSCSPISGHRSVSWYQQTPGQGLQFLFEYFSETQRNKGNFPGRFSGRQFSNSRSEMNVSTLELGDSALYLCASRGPAPGQKEETQYFGPGTRLLVL.

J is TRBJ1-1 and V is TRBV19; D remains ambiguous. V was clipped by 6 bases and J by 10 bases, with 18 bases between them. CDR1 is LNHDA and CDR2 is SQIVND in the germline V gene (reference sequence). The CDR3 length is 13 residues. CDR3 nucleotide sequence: TGTGCCAGTAGGGAAGGCGGCCTAGGTGGAGCTTTCTTT. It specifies CASREGGLGGAFF.

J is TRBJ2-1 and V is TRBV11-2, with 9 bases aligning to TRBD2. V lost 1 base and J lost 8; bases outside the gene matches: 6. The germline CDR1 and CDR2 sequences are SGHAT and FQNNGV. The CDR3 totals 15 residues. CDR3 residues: CASSLGRGGHYEQFF. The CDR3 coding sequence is TGTGCCAGCAGCTTAGGGCGGGGGGGGCACTATGAGCAGTTCTTC.

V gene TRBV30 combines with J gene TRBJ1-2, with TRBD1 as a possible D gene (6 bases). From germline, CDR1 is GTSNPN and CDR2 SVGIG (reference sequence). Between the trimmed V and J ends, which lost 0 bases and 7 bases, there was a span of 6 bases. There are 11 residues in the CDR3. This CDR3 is CAWSVQGGYTF. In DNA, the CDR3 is TGTGCCTGGAGTGTACAGGGTGGCTACACCTTC.

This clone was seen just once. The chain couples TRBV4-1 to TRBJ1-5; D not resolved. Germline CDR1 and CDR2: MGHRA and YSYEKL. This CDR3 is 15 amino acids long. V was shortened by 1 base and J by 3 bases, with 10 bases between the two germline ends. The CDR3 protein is CASSQVVGLNQPQHF. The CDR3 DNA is TGCGCCAGCAGCCAAGTTGTAGGACTCAATCAGCCCCAGCATTTT.

CDR3 sequence: CASSAQGNTEAFF. DNA of the CDR3: TGTGCCAGCAGCGCCCAGGGGAACACTGAAGCTTTCTTT. The chain employs TRBV2 and TRBJ1-1; a possible D gene is TRBD1 (5 bases). This CDR3 region has 13 residues. CDR1 SNHLY and CDR2 FYNNEI come from the germline V gene. The V gene lost 6 bases and the J gene lost 1 base, with 9 bases spanning the gap.